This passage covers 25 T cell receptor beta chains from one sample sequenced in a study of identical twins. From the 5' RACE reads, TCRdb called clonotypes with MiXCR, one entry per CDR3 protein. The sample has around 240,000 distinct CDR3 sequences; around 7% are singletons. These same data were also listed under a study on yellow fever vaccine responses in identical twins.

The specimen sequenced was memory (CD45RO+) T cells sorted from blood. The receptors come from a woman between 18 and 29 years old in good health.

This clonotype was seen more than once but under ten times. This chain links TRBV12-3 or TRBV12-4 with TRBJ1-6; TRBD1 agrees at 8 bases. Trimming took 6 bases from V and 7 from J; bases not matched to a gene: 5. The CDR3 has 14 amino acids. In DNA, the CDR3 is TGTGCCAGCAGAAAAACAGGGGGGAATTCACCCCTCCACTTT. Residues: CASRKTGGNSPLHF.

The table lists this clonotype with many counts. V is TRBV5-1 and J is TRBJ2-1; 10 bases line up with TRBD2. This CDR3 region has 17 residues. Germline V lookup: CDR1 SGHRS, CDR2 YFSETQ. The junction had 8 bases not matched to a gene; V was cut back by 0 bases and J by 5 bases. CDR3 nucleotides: TGCGCCAGCAGCTTGGGGGCTAGCGGGAGAATTGACAATGAGCAGTTCTTC. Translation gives CASSLGASGRIDNEQFF.

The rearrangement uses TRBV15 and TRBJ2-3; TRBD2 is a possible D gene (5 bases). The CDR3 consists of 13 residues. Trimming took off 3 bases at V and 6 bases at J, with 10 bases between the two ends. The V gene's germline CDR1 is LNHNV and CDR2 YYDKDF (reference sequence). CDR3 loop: CATSSGVADTQYF. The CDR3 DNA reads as TGTGCCACCAGCAGCGGGGTAGCGGATACGCAGTATTTT.

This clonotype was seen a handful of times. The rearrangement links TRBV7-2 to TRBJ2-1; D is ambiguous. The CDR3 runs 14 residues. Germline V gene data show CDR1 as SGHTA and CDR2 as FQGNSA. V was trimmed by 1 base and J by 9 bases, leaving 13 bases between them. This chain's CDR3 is CASSLVWPYGEQFF. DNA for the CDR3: TGTGCCAGCAGCTTAGTATGGCCTTATGGTGAGCAGTTCTTC.

CDR3 region: CASSQTLSGLQETQYF. The CDR3 DNA is TGTGCCAGCTCACAAACCCTTTCGGGACTCCAAGAGACCCAGTACTTC. The rearrangement joins TRBV18 to TRBJ2-5; D may be TRBD2 (6 bases). CDR1 is KGHSH and CDR2 is LQKENI in the germline V gene. CDR3 size: 16 residues. Trimming took off 4 bases at V and 1 base at J, with 16 bases between the two ends.

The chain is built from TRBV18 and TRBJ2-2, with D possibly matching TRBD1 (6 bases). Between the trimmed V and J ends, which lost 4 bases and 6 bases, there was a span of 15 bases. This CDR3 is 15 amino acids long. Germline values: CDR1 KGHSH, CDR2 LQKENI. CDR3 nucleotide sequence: TGTGCCAGCTCACTCTCCAGGGGATTGGCCGGGGAGCTGTTTTTT. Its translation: CASSLSRGLAGELFF.

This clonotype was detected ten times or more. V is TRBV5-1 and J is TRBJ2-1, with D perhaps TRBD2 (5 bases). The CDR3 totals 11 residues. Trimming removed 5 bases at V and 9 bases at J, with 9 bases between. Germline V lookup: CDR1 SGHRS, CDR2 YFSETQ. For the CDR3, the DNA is TGCGCCAGCAGAGAGGGATTTGAGCAGTTCTTC. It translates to CASREGFEQFF.

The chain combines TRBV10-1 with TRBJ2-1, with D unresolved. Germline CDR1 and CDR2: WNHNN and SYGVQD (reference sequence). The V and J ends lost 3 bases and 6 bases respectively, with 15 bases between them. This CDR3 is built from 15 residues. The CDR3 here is CASSERLNRANEQFF. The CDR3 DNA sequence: TGCGCCAGCAGTGAACGGCTCAACCGGGCCAATGAGCAGTTCTTC.

The CDR3 spells CASSIDFAAEAFF. The CDR3 region has the DNA TGTGCCAGTAGTATAGATTTTGCGGCTGAAGCTTTCTTT. The rearrangement uses TRBV19 and TRBJ1-1, with D hard to call. CDR1 and CDR2 from the germline V gene are LNHDA and SQIVND (reference sequence). The CDR3 consists of 13 residues. The V gene lost 0 bases and the J gene lost 6 bases, with 8 bases spanning the gap.

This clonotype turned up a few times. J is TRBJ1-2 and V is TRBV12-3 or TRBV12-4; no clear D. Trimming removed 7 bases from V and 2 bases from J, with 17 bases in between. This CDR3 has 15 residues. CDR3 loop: CASTPPGRRNYGYTF. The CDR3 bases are TGTGCCAGCACTCCCCCGGGCAGAAGGAACTATGGCTACACCTTC.

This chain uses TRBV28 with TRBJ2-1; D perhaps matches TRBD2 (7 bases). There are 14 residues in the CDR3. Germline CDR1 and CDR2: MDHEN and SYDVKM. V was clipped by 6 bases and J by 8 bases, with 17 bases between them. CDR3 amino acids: CASSNGQGRDEQFF. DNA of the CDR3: TGTGCCAGCAGCAACGGGCAGGGGAGGGATGAGCAGTTCTTC.

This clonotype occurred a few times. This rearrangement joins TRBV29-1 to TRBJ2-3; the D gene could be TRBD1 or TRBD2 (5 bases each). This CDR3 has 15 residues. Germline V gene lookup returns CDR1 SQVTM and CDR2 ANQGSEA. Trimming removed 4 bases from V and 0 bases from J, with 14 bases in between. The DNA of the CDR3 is TGCAGCGTTGTGGGGGACGGGAAAAGCACAGATACGCAGTATTTT. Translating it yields CSVVGDGKSTDTQYF.

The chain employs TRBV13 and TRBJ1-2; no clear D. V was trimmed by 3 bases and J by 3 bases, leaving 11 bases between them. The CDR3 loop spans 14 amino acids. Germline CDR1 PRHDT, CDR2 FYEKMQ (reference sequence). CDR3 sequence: CASSFQVTDYGYTF. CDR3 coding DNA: TGTGCCAGCAGCTTCCAGGTAACGGACTATGGCTACACCTTC.

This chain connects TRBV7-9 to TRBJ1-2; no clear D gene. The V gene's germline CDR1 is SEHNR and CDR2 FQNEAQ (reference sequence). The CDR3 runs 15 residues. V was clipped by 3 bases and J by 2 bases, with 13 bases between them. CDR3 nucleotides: TGTGCCAGCAGCTTTGCATCCAGAGCCAACTATGGCTACACCTTC. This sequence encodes CASSFASRANYGYTF.

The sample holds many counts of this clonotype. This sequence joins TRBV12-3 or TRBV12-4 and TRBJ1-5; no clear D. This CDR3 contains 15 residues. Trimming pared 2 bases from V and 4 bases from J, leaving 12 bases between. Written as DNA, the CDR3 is TGTGCCAGCAGTTTATCAGGCGGTCATAATCAGCCCCAGCATTTT. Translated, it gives CASSLSGGHNQPQHF.

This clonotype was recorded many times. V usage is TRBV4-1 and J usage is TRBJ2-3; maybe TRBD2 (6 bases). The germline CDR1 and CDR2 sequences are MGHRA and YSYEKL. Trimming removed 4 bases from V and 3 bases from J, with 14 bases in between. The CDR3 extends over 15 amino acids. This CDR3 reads CASSLLRRETDTQYF. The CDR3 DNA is TGCGCCAGCAGCCTCCTCCGGCGGGAAACAGATACGCAGTATTTT.

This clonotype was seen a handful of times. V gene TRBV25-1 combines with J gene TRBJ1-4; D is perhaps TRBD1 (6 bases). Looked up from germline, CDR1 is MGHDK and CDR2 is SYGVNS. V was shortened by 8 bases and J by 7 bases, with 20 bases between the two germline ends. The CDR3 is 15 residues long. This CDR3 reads CASADRGGGGEKLFF. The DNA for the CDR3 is TGTGCCAGCGCTGACCGAGGGGGTGGGGGTGAAAAACTGTTTTTT.

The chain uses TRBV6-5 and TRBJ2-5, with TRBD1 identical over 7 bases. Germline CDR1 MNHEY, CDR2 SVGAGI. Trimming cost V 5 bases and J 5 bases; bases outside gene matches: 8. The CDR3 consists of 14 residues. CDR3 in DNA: TGTGCCAGCAGTACTGGGACAGAATCGGAGACCCAGTACTTC. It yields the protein CASSTGTESETQYF.

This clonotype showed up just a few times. The CDR3 here is CASSLESPFYNEQFF. CDR3 sequence (DNA): TGCGCCAGCAGCTTGGAATCACCATTCTACAATGAGCAGTTCTTC. The J gene is TRBJ2-1, the V gene TRBV5-1; D not resolved. The CDR3 runs 15 residues. Per the germline V gene, CDR1 is SGHRS and CDR2 is YFSETQ. V gave up 0 bases and J gave up 3 bases, with 10 bases separating them.

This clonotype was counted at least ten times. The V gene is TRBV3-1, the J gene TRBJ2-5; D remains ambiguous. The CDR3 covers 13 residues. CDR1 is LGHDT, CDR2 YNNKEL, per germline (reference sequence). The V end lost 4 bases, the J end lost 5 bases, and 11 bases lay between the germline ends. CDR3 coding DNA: TGTGCCAGCAGCCCTCCAGGACGGGAGACCCAGTACTTC. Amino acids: CASSPPGRETQYF.

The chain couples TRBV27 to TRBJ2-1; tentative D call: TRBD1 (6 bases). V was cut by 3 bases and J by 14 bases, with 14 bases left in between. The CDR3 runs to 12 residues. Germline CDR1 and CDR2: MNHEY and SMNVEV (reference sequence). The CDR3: CASSFKTGRKFF. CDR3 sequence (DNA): TGTGCCAGCAGTTTTAAGACAGGCAGAAAGTTCTTC.

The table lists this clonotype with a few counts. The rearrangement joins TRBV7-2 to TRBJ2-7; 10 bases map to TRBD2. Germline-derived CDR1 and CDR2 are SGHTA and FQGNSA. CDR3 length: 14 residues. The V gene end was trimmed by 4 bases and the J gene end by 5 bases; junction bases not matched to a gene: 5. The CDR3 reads CASSSGLAVNEQYF. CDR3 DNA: TGTGCCAGCAGCTCCGGACTAGCGGTGAACGAGCAGTACTTC.

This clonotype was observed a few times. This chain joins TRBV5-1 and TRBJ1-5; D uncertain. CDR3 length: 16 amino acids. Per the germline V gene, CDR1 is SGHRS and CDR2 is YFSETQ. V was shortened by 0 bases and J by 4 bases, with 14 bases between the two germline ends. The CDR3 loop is CASSLEGSFPNQPQHF. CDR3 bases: TGCGCCAGCAGCTTGGAAGGCAGTTTCCCAAATCAGCCCCAGCATTTT.

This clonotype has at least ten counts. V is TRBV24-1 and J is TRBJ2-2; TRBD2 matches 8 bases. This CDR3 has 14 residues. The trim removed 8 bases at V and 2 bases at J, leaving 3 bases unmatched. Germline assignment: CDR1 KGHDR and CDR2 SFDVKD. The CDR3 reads CATNGRDNTGELFF. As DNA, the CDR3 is TGTGCCACCAACGGGAGGGATAACACCGGGGAGCTGTTTTTT.

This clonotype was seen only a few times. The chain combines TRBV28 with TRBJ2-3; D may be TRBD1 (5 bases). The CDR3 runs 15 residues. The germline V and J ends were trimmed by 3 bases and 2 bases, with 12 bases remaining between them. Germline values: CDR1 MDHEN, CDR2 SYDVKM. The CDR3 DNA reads TGTGCCAGCAGTTTCTTTCCAGGGCCCACAGATACGCAGTATTTT. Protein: CASSFFPGPTDTQYF.